This T cell receptor beta chain was documented in a study of shared clonotypes between healthy human individuals. The germline gives CDR1 MDHEN, CDR2 SYDVKM. The CDR3 contains 14 residues. Trimming pared 2 bases from V and 2 bases from J, leaving 9 bases between. As concerns this clone: Its antigen is not identified.

Sequenced by immunoSEQ multiplex PCR; TCRdb stores in-frame clones only, minus some. The top ten clones hold around 0.13% of a sample with more than 2 million clones, 85% to 95% of them seen once. Study observations and caveats: Estimated richness values were generally larger in naive subsets than in memory subsets.

Partitioning of CD4+ cells yielded a CD45RA+ naive subset and a CD45RA-negative memory subset. The chain uses TRBV28 and TRBJ2-5; D gene uncertain. Material: naive CD4+ T cells sorted from blood. Indicated subset: CD45RA+ positively selected. This TCR was sampled from a man younger than 35 in good health. The CDR3 bases are TGTGCCAGCAGTTTAGGGCTAAAACAAGAGACCCAGTACTTC. Its protein product is CASSLGLKQETQYF.